This T cell receptor (beta chain) originates from a study of CD8 T cells in ankylosing spondylitis. Germline V gene data show CDR1 as SGHRS and CDR2 as YFSETQ. Trimming removed 5 bases from V and 4 bases from J; junction bases left unmatched: 17. The CDR3 is made up of 18 amino acids. MiXCR, applied by TCRdb to the 5' RACE reads, yields one record per CDR3 protein. The sample records under 250,000 distinct CDR3 sequences, roughly a tenth being singletons. The table lists this clonotype with many counts. The sequenced sample consisted of blood, either unsorted or a sorted T cell fraction (not recorded which). The receptor's source is a male donor with ankylosing spondylitis or in good health (not recorded which). This chain uses TRBV5-1 with TRBJ2-1; 8 bases map to TRBD1. CDR3 sequence reads: CASSFDPPTGVNYNEQFF. The CDR3 DNA follows: TGCGCCAGCAGTTTCGACCCCCCGACAGGGGTCAATTACAATGAGCAGTTCTTC.